This TCR beta chain stems from a study of T cell changes during pregnancy in multiple sclerosis (dated by TCRdb to the late 2010s). At the level of the whole study: The study examined how the T cell repertoire changed over the course of pregnancy in women with multiple sclerosis.

Inclusive of the bounding cysteine and phenylalanine, the CDR3 is 13 residues long. The sequence is cut down to CDR3 DNA, 39 bases in frame from base 1. CDR1 is given as SNHLY and CDR2 as FYNNEI, both from the germline V gene. V gives up 10 bases and J gives up 4 bases, and the segment between their germline ends measures 16 bases. The receptor library was made with the immunoSEQ multiplex PCR assay. The source is immuneACCESS, and TCRdb retained only in-frame sequences with V and J called. Part of the clones is not carried over; for the studies checked, unresolved V genes explain less than half of this, and the remainder is unexplained. The sample contains 85,000 to 130,000 clones, about 92% of them found a single time. The ten largest clones represent roughly 1.2% of the sample. Concerning this clone itself: It lacks a known antigen. No base quality information exists; no much larger clone differs at one position.

This specimen consisted of peripheral blood, obtained in the second trimester of pregnancy. The TCR originated in a female donor with multiple sclerosis, enrolled in a pregnancy study. The chain links TRBV2 with TRBJ1-2, with no confident D gene call. The CDR3 reads CATLPQSIYGYTF. The DNA reads as follows: TGTGCCACCCTTCCACAGAGCATCTATGGCTACACCTTC.